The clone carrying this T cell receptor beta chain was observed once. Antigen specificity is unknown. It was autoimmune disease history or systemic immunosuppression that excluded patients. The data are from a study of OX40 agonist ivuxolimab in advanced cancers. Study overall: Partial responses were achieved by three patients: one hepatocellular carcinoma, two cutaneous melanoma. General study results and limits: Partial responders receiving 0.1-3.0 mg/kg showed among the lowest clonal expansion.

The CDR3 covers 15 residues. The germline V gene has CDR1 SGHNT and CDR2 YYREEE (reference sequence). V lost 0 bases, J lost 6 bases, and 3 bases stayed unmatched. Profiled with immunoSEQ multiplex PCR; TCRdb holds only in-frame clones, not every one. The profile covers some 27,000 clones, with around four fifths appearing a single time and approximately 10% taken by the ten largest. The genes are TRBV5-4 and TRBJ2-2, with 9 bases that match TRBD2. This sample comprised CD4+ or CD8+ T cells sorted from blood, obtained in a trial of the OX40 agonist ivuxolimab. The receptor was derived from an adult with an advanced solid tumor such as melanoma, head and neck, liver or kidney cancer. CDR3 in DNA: TGTGCCAGCAGCTTGGCCCTAGCGGGGCCCGGGGAGCTGTTTTTT. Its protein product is CASSLALAGPGELFF.